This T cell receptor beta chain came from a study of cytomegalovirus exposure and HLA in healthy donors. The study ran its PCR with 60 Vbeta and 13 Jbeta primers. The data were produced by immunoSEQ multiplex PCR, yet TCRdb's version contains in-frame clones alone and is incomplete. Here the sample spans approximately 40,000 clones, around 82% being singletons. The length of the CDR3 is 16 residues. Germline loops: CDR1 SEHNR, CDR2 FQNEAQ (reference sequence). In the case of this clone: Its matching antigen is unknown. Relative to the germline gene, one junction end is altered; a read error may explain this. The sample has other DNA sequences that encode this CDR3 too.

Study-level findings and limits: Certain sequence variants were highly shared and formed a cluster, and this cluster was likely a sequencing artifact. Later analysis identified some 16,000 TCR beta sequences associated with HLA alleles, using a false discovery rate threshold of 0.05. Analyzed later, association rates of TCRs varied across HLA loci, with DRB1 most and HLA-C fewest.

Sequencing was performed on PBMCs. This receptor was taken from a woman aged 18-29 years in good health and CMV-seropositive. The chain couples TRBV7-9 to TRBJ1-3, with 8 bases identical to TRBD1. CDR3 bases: TGTGCCAGCAGCTCCCGGGACAGGTTCTCTGGAAACACCATATACTTT. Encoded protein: CASSSRDRFSGNTIYF.